This T cell receptor (beta chain) appears in the sequencing data of a study of T cells after yellow fever vaccination (dated by TCRdb to between 2017 and 2020). At the level of the whole study: Libraries from fractions with low cell numbers were prepared with the SMART-Seq v4 Ultra Low Input RNA kit. To follow T-cell clones before and after primary and booster YFV17D yellow fever vaccination, bulk TCR alpha and beta repertoires were sequenced over time. Two healthy male donors made up the cohort, one aged 18 to 29 years and the other aged 30 to 40 years. Blood was drawn at multiple timepoints before and after primary and secondary immunization, with bulk PBMC replicates and cell subsets isolated.

V lost 1 base and J lost 3 bases, and the count of bases not matched to a germline gene is 8. The CDR3 starts with the cysteine, ends with the phenylalanine, and has 15 residues. Only CDR3 DNA is held: 45 bases, read in frame from base 1. The germline V gene yields SQVTM for CDR1 and ANQGSEA for CDR2. Synthesis of TCR cDNA relied on 5'RACE template switching, a step that introduced a universal primer site along with unique molecular identifiers. cDNA synthesis was primed from both the TCR alpha and TCR beta constant segments. Two PCR steps were used to amplify libraries, with sample barcodes and sequencing adapters being added in the second step. Sequencing of libraries was performed on Illumina HiSeq 2500 (2x100 bp) or NovaSeq (2x150 bp). For the original study's pipeline: MIGEC handled demultiplexing of reads and collapsing into UMI consensus sequences, while MiXCR performed V(D)J alignment. Using edgeR on replicate PBMC samples, clonotypes were called vaccine-responding if FDR was below 0.01 and the log2 fold change was above 5 up to day 15. Bulk clonotypes were assigned CD4 or CD8 identity according to which sequenced CD4 or CD8 repertoire held them at higher abundance. The public reads were reprocessed in TCRdb via fastp at Q25 and MiXCR, keeping in-frame beta chains. Rows are unified per CDR3 protein, each entry keeping the most common DNA and genes. The authors' filters were not applied to this entry. Present in this sample are 400,000 or so distinct CDR3 sequences, under 7.5% of which were seen just once. About 15% of the sample comes from the top ten.

There are many counts of this clonotype. It lacks a known antigen. Base qualities are missing; no much larger clone stands one base away. Sample treatment or condition, as interpreted from the label and publication: live attenuated yellow fever vaccine strain. At each blood-draw timepoint, two biological replicates of bulk PBMCs were collected. A standard Ficoll-Paque protocol was used to isolate PBMCs from peripheral blood. TriZol was used to extract RNA from bulk PBMCs, from CD4 and CD8 fractions, and from dextramer-positive and dextramer-negative fractions. The research as a whole found: Because the study included only a couple of donors, the extent to which the findings can be generalized is limited. Compared with the primary T-cell response, the secondary T-cell response was faster but weaker, reaching its peak on day 5 rather than on day 15. A small share of clonotypes was detected in both CD4 and CD8 compartments, with the overlap likely arising from convergent recombination. FACS-sorted repertoires could contain abundant contaminating clonotypes from the bulk population, so computational filtering was required. Most clones expanded after primary vaccination (96% of CD4 and roughly 90% of CD8) were re-detected after the booster, suggesting that broad memory maintenance occurred.

This material consisted of PBMCs, taken 5 days after the yellow fever booster vaccination. The clonotype comes from a man aged 25-45 years who received the YFV17D yellow fever vaccine. Here the chain combines TRBV29-1 and TRBJ2-7, with TRBD1 matching 8 junction bases. The bases read TGCAGCGTTGAAGTTCGACAGGGGTATAGCTACGAGCAGTACTTC. It translates as CSVEVRQGYSYEQYF.